This entry lists 10 T cell receptor beta chains sequenced from one sample in a study of blood T cell repertoires in COVID-19. Data came from immunoSEQ multiplex PCR; TCRdb stores just in-frame clones and leaves some out. The profile shows about 140,000 clones, approximately 86% of them singletons. Sample: peripheral blood. The receptors were gathered from a human donor in a cohort sampled during active COVID-19.

The chain employs TRBV19 and TRBJ2-7, with 9 bases fitting TRBD1. The CDR3 length is 15 residues. The ends lost 8 bases at V and 0 bases at J; junction bases unmatched: 8. In germline, CDR1 is LNHDA, CDR2 SQIVND (reference sequence). The CDR3 protein is CASRPRDRDSYEQYF. In DNA form, the CDR3 reads TGTGCCAGTCGTCCCCGGGACAGGGACTCCTACGAGCAGTACTTC.

CDR3 sequence (DNA): TGTGCCAGCAGCCCGGGGGGGGGCACAGATACGCAGTATTTT. Translation: CASSPGGGTDTQYF. The chain combines TRBV7-2 with TRBJ2-3; 8 positions agree with TRBD2. The V and J ends lost 5 bases and 1 base, in that order; junction bases with no gene match: 2. Germline assignment: CDR1 SGHTA and CDR2 FQGNSA. The CDR3 totals 14 residues.

V is TRBV5-1 and J is TRBJ1-4; unclear D gene. The ends were cut back, 0 bases at V and 10 bases at J, with 10 bases in the middle. The CDR3 sequence is 13 residues long. From germline, CDR1 is SGHRS and CDR2 YFSETQ. CDR3 sequence (DNA): TGCGCCAGCAGCTTGGTTACACCCCGAAAACTGTTTTTT. It specifies CASSLVTPRKLFF.

The V and J genes are TRBV27 and TRBJ2-2; TRBD1 agrees at 7 bases. CDR3 length: 16 residues. The V and J ends lost 3 bases and 1 base, in that order; junction bases with no gene match: 5. CDR1 is MNHEY, CDR2 SMNVEV, per germline (reference sequence). CDR3 nucleotide sequence: TGTGCCAGCAGTTTTGAGCAGGGGGTGAACACCGGGGAGCTGTTTTTT. Protein product: CASSFEQGVNTGELFF.

This chain connects TRBV3-1 (or the pseudogene TRBV3-2) to TRBJ2-1, with 7 bases matching TRBD1. From germline, CDR1 is LGHDT and CDR2 YNNKEL (reference sequence). The CDR3 is 15 residues long. With 3 bases clipped from V and 3 bases from J, the junction kept 5 bases outside the gene matches. The CDR3 region has the DNA TGTGCCAGCAGCCATCTCCGGGACAGCTACAATGAGCAGTTCTTC. It codes for CASSHLRDSYNEQFF.

In this sample, this clone turned up once. This rearrangement joins TRBV4-2 to TRBJ2-1; tentative D call: TRBD2 (5 bases). CDR1 is LGHNA and CDR2 is YNFKEQ in the germline V gene. The CDR3 has 16 residues. V shed 0 bases and J shed 11 bases, with 20 bases lying between them. CDR3 in amino acids: CASSQEFGLERTQQFF. In nucleotides, the CDR3 is TGTGCCAGCAGCCAAGAGTTTGGCTTAGAGCGGACCCAGCAGTTCTTC.

In regard to this clone: One junction end disagrees with the germline gene, perhaps due to a read error. The chain couples TRBV10-1 to TRBJ2-1, with 9 bases fitting TRBD1. The CDR3 covers 13 residues. Looked up from germline, CDR1 is WNHNN and CDR2 is SYGVQD (reference sequence). This CDR3 reads CASSLRQGGVRIF. Here the CDR3 DNA reads TGCGCCAGCAGCCTAAGACAGGGGGGGGTCAGGATCTTC.

The rearrangement links TRBV3-1 (or the pseudogene TRBV3-2) to TRBJ2-7; D is perhaps TRBD2 (5 bases). Germline V gives CDR1 LGHDT, CDR2 YNNKEL (reference sequence). This CDR3 is 15 amino acids long. V gave up 1 base and J gave up 4 bases, with 14 bases separating them. The CDR3 nucleotides read TGTGCCAGCAGCCAAGGAACCGCGGGCCGTTACGAGCAGTACTTC. Translation gives CASSQGTAGRYEQYF.

V usage is TRBV5-1 and J usage is TRBJ1-5; 8 positions agree with TRBD1. The CDR3 covers 15 residues. With 4 bases clipped from V and 5 bases from J, the junction kept 8 bases outside the gene matches. The germline gives CDR1 SGHRS, CDR2 YFSETQ. DNA of the CDR3: TGCGCCAGCAGCCACCCGACAGGGGCTCATCAGCCCCAGCATTTT. Residues: CASSHPTGAHQPQHF.

This clone has a handful of counts. The rearrangement uses TRBV25-1 and TRBJ1-6, with 9 nucleotides matching TRBD1. Trimming removed 6 bases from V and 7 bases from J; junction bases left unmatched: 1. CDR1 MGHDK and CDR2 SYGVNS come from the germline V gene. CDR3 size: 13 residues. The chain's CDR3 is CASRDRGNSPLHF. DNA of the CDR3: TGTGCCAGCAGAGACAGGGGGAATTCACCCCTCCACTTT.